This TCR beta chain was found in a study of blood T cell repertoires in COVID-19. Turning to the study itself: T cells, B-cell-depleted T cells, or PBMCs provided the cDNA or gDNA that served as material.

Produced via immunoSEQ multiplex PCR; TCRdb's table is partial and in-frame only. The repertoire has approximately 190,000 clones, about 88% of them found once; the top ten carry roughly 6.2%. Germline V gives CDR1 SNHLY, CDR2 FYNNEI. This CDR3 is built from 14 residues. The V end lost 6 bases, the J end lost 5 bases, and 13 bases lay between the germline ends. V and J are TRBV2 and TRBJ2-2, with D perhaps TRBD1 (6 bases). Sequenced: peripheral blood. The TCR comes from a woman aged 40 to 50 who had recovered from COVID-19. The CDR3 protein is CASSQQGRTGELFF. DNA of the CDR3: TGTGCCAGCAGCCAACAGGGTCGGACCGGGGAGCTGTTTTTT.